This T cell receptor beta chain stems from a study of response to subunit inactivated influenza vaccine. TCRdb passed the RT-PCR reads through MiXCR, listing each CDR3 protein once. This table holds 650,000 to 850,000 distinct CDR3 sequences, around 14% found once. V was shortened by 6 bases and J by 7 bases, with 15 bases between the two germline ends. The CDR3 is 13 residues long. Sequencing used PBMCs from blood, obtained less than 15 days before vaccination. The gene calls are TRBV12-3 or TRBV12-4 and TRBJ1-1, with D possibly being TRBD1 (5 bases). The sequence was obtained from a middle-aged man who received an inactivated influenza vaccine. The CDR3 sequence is CASSQDTTNEAFF. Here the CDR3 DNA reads TGTGCCAGCAGCCAGGACACTACAAATGAAGCTTTCTTT.